Listed here are 16 T cell receptor beta chains from one sample, sequenced in a study of blood T cell repertoires in COVID-19. Clones were sequenced by immunoSEQ multiplex PCR, and TCRdb holds only the in-frame ones, with some missing. Of about 88,000 clones in the sample, roughly 90% were seen once. Sample: peripheral blood. These receptors all come from a male donor with acute or convalescent COVID-19.

The chain recombines TRBV6-1 with TRBJ2-2; 11 nucleotides line up with TRBD2. Looked up from germline, CDR1 is MNHNS and CDR2 is SASEGT. With 1 base clipped from V and 1 base from J, the junction kept 5 bases outside the gene matches. The CDR3 loop spans 18 amino acids. This CDR3 is CASSEGLAGGLNTGELFF. CDR3 coding DNA: TGTGCCAGCAGTGAAGGGCTAGCGGGGGGCTTGAACACCGGGGAGCTGTTTTTT.

This chain connects TRBV5-8 to TRBJ1-1; perhaps TRBD1 as D (6 bases). There are 14 residues in the CDR3. V lost 2 bases to trimming and J lost 1 base, with 9 bases between them. Germline V gene lookup returns CDR1 SGHTS and CDR2 YDEGEE. The CDR3 nucleotides are TGTGCCAGCAGCTTTGGCAGGGGGAACACTGAAGCTTTCTTT. Protein product: CASSFGRGNTEAFF.

The V call is TRBV13, the J call TRBJ1-1; perhaps TRBD1 as D (6 bases). The CDR3 length is 15 residues. Trimming removed 3 bases from V and 0 bases from J, with 11 bases in between. CDR1 PRHDT and CDR2 FYEKMQ come from the germline V gene (reference sequence). This CDR3 reads CASSLQGNLNTEAFF. CDR3 in DNA: TGTGCCAGCAGCTTGCAGGGGAACCTGAACACTGAAGCTTTCTTT.

The J gene is TRBJ2-5, the V gene TRBV7-9; D is perhaps TRBD1 (6 bases). CDR1 SEHNR and CDR2 FQNEAQ come from the germline V gene (reference sequence). Trimming cost V 1 base and J 4 bases, with 10 bases left between them. This CDR3 contains 14 residues. The CDR3 spells CASSLETGTETQYF. CDR3 DNA sequence: TGTGCCAGCAGCTTAGAAACAGGGACAGAGACCCAGTACTTC.

CDR3 residues: CASSSDSRSYNEQFF. The CDR3 DNA reads TGTGCCAGCAGTTCAGACTCTCGCTCCTACAATGAGCAGTTCTTC. This rearrangement joins TRBV2 to TRBJ2-1; D gene uncertain. The CDR3 loop spans 15 amino acids. The germline CDR1 and CDR2 sequences are SNHLY and FYNNEI. V shed 5 bases and J shed 0 bases, with 11 bases lying between them.

This rearrangement joins TRBV4-2 to TRBJ2-5; the D gene is possibly TRBD2 (6 bases). V lost 0 bases and J 4 bases, leaving 15 bases between the germline ends. Germline V gene sequence: CDR1 LGHNA, CDR2 YNFKEQ. The CDR3 contains 16 residues. This chain's CDR3 is CASSQEPQGAGETQYF. The CDR3 nucleotides are TGTGCCAGCAGCCAAGAACCCCAGGGAGCGGGAGAGACCCAGTACTTC.

This chain joins TRBV10-3 and TRBJ2-7; 7 bases match TRBD2. CDR1 is ENHRY, CDR2 SYGVKD, per germline. CDR3 size: 13 residues. With 8 bases clipped from V and 7 bases from J, the junction kept 11 bases outside the gene matches. CDR3 protein: CAISYGGTGEQYF. The CDR3 nucleotides read TGTGCCATCTCCTACGGGGGGACTGGGGAGCAGTACTTC.

The chain links TRBV6-5 to TRBJ1-1, with D perhaps TRBD1 (5 bases). The V and J ends lost 6 bases and 5 bases respectively, with 16 bases between them. This CDR3 region has 14 residues. Germline V gives CDR1 MNHEY, CDR2 SVGAGI. In DNA, the CDR3 is TGTGCCAGCAGACCCCGGAGGGGCAATACTGAAGCTTTCTTT. Its translation is CASRPRRGNTEAFF.

The V call is TRBV5-1, the J call TRBJ2-5; maybe TRBD1 (5 bases). The CDR3 is made up of 13 amino acids. V shed 3 bases and J shed 5 bases, with 11 bases lying between them. Germline-derived CDR1 and CDR2 are SGHRS and YFSETQ. CDR3 bases: TGCGCCAGCAGCTCAGGGTTAGGTGAGACCCAGTACTTC. Its translation: CASSSGLGETQYF.

The chain employs TRBV2 and TRBJ1-6, with 7 bases fitting TRBD1. The CDR3 has 14 residues. Germline trimming cut 6 bases from V and 9 bases from J; bases unmatched to any gene: 8. The germline CDR1 and CDR2 sequences are SNHLY and FYNNEI. The chain's CDR3 is CASRTGARGSPLHF. CDR3 DNA sequence: TGTGCCAGCAGAACAGGGGCTAGGGGTTCACCCCTCCACTTT. Full variable domain (outside the CDR3, taken from reference TRBV2 and TRBJ1-6): EPEVTQTPSHQVTQMGQEVILRCVPISNHLYFYWYRQILGQKVEFLVSFYNNEISEKSEIFDDQFSVERPDGSNFTLKIRSTKLEDSAMYFCASRTGARGSPLHFGNGTRLTVT.

This rearrangement joins TRBV5-8 to TRBJ2-3; TRBD1 aligns across 12 bases. There are 17 residues in the CDR3. Germline V gene lookup returns CDR1 SGHTS and CDR2 YDEGEE. V gave up 0 bases and J gave up 4 bases; unmatched junction bases: 6. The CDR3 nucleotides are TGTGCCAGCAGCTTGGATGGGGACAGGGGGCGAGCAGATACGCAGTATTTT. Translating it yields CASSLDGDRGRADTQYF.

The chain couples TRBV20-1 to TRBJ2-7; D is possibly TRBD1 (6 bases). Trimming removed 0 bases from V and 12 bases from J, with 12 bases in between. The CDR3 consists of 11 residues. Germline lookup yields CDR1 DFQATT and CDR2 SNEGSKA (reference sequence). Here the CDR3 reads CSAREGARGYF. In DNA form, the CDR3 reads TGCAGTGCTAGAGAGGGGGCCCGGGGGTACTTC.

In its sample, this clone was seen a few times. This chain joins TRBV2 and TRBJ1-5; D might be TRBD1 (6 bases). Per germline, CDR1 SNHLY and CDR2 FYNNEI. The CDR3 totals 15 residues. Deletions cut 6 bases from V and 0 bases from J, with 12 bases between. CDR3 amino acids: CASRAGQYSNQPQHF. The CDR3, as DNA: TGTGCCAGCAGGGCCGGACAGTATAGCAATCAGCCCCAGCATTTT.

This clone showed up just once. This chain connects TRBV11-2 to TRBJ1-1; 9 nucleotides align to TRBD1. This CDR3 has 15 residues. Germline-derived CDR1 and CDR2 are SGHAT and FQNNGV. J lost 2 bases, V lost 5 bases, and 6 bases had no gene match. CDR3 sequence (DNA): TGTGCCAGCAGCGCCAGGACAGGGGAAAACACTGAAGCTTTCTTT. It specifies CASSARTGENTEAFF.

CDR3 amino acids: CSAGAGLYIQYF. DNA of the CDR3: TGCAGCGCGGGGGCAGGGTTATACATTCAGTACTTC. This sequence joins TRBV29-1 and TRBJ2-4; D possibly matches TRBD1 or TRBD2 (6 bases each). Germline CDR1 and CDR2: SQVTM and ANQGSEA. The CDR3 spans 12 residues. Trimming took off 7 bases at V and 8 bases at J, with 15 bases between the two ends. The complete variable domain, with remaining parts taken from reference TRBV29-1 and TRBJ2-4, reads SAVISQKPSRDICQRGTSLTIQCQVDSQVTMMFWYRQQPGQSLTLIATANQGSEATYESGFVIDKFPISRPNLTFSTLTVSNMSPEDSSIYLCSAGAGLYIQYFGAGTRLSVL.

This chain connects TRBV6-1 to TRBJ2-2; D is ambiguous. This CDR3 is built from 15 residues. Deletions cut 2 bases from V and 6 bases from J, with 13 bases between. Per the germline V gene, CDR1 is MNHNS and CDR2 is SASEGT. CDR3: CASSELNTGSGELFF. The CDR3 DNA follows: TGTGCCAGCAGTGAACTGAACACCGGGTCCGGGGAGCTGTTTTTT.